What follows are 2 T cell receptor beta chains derived from one specimen sequenced in a study of T cell responses to AZD1222 COVID-19 vaccine. Method: immunoSEQ multiplex PCR; TCRdb's copy keeps in-frame clones and lacks some. The table includes about 100,000 clones, around 89% detected once. The sample in question was peripheral blood, obtained on day 0 of AZD1222 vaccination. Receptors originate from an adult in good health.

The chain carries TRBV6-5 and TRBJ1-1; 9 bases match TRBD1. This CDR3 region has 14 residues. CDR1 and CDR2 (germline): MNHEY, SVGAGI. With V trimmed by 6 bases and J by 4 bases, 6 bases remained unmatched. CDR3 loop: CASSYGQGSTEAFF. In DNA form, the CDR3 reads TGTGCCAGCAGCTACGGACAGGGGAGCACTGAAGCTTTCTTT.

V usage is TRBV5-5 and J usage is TRBJ1-2, with D unresolved. Trimming removed 5 bases from V and 0 bases from J, with 11 bases in between. The CDR3 runs 14 residues. Germline V gene data show CDR1 as SGHKS and CDR2 as YYEKEE (reference sequence). Here the CDR3 DNA reads TGTGCCAGCAGGGCTGTTGGGTCTAACTATGGCTACACCTTC. It is translated as CASRAVGSNYGYTF. Supplemented by reference TRBV5-5 and TRBJ1-2, the full variable domain reads DAGVTQSPTHLIKTRGQQVTLRCSPISGHKSVSWYQQVLGQGPQFIFQYYEKEERGRGNFPDRFSARQFPNYSSELNVNALLLGDSALYLCASRAVGSNYGYTFGSGTRLTVV.